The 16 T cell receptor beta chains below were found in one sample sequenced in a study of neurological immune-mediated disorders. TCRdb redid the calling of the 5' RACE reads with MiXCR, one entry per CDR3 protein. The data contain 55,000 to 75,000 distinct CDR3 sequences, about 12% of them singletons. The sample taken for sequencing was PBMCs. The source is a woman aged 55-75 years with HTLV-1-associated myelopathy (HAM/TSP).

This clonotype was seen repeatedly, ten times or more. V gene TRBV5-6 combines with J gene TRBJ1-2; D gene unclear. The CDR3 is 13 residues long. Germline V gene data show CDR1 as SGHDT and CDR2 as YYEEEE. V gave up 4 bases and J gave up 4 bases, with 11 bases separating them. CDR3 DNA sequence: TGTGCCAGCAGCCTACGGGCAGGCTATGGCTACACCTTC. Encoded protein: CASSLRAGYGYTF. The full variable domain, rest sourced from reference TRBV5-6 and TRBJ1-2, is DAGVTQSPTHLIKTRGQQVTLRCSPKSGHDTVSWYQQALGQGPQFIFQYYEEEERQRGNFPDRFSGHQFPNYSSELNVNALLLGDSALYLCASSLRAGYGYTFGSGTRLTVV.

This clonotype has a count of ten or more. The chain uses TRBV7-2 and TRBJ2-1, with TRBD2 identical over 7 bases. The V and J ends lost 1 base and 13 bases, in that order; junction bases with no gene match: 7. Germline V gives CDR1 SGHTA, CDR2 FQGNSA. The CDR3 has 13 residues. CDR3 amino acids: CASSLGRESYQFF. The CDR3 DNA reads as TGTGCCAGCAGCTTAGGGCGGGAGTCTTACCAGTTCTTC.

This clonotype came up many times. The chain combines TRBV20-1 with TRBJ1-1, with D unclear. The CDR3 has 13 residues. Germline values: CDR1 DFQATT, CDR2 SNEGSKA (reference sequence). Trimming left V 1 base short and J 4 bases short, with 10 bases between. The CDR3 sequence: CSARVFMGTEAFF. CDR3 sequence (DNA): TGCAGTGCTAGAGTATTCATGGGCACTGAAGCTTTCTTT.

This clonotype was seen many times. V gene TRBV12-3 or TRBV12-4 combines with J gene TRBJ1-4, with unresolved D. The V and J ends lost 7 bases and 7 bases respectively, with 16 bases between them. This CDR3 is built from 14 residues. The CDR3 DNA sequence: TGTGCCAGCACCCAGTATAGTGGTGGTGAAAAACTGTTTTTT. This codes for CASTQYSGGEKLFF.

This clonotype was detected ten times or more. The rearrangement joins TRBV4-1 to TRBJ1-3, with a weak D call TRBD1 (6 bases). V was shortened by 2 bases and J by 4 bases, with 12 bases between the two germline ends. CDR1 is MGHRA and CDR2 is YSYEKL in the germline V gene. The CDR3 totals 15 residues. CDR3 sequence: CASSQLRTAGNTIYF. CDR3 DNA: TGCGCCAGCAGCCAACTAAGGACAGCGGGAAACACCATATATTTT.

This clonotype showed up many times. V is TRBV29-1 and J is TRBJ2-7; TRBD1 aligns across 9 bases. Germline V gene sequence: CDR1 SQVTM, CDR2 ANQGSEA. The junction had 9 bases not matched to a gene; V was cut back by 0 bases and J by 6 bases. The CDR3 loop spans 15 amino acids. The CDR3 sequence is CSVEEARTGVGEQYF. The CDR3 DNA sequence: TGCAGCGTTGAAGAGGCCAGGACAGGGGTCGGCGAGCAGTACTTC.

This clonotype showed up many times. The CDR3 region is CASSEGGRATQYF. The CDR3 DNA reads TGCGCCAGCAGTGAGGGCGGAAGGGCGACCCAGTACTTC. The chain recombines TRBV10-1 with TRBJ2-5; D gene ambiguous. Germline V lookup: CDR1 WNHNN, CDR2 SYGVQD (reference sequence). Trimming cost V 2 bases and J 7 bases, with 11 bases left between them. This CDR3 comprises 13 residues.

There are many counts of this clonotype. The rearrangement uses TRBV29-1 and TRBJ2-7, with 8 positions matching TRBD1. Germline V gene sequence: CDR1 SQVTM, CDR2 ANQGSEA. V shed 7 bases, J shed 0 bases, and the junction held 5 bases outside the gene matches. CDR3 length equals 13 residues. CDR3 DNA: TGCAGCGGCTCGGACAGGGACTCCTACGAGCAGTACTTC. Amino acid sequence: CSGSDRDSYEQYF.

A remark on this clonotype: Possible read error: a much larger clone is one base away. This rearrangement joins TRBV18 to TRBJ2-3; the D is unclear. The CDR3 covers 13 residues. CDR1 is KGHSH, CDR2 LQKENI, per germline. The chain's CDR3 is CVSSPPVTDTQYF. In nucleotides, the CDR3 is TGTGTCAGCTCACCACCGGTCACAGATACGCAGTATTTT. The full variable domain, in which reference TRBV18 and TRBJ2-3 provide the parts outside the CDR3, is NAGVMQNPRHLVRRRGQEARLRCSPMKGHSHVYWYRQLPEEGLKFMVYLQKENIIDESGMPKERFSAEFPKEGPSILRIQQVVRGDSAAYFCVSSPPVTDTQYFGPGTRLTVL.

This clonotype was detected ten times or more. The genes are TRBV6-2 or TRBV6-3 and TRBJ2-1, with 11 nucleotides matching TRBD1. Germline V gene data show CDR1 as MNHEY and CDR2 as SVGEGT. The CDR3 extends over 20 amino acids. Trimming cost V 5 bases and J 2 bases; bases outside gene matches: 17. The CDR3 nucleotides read TGTGCCAGCAGTAACCCGCCGGGACAGGGGGTCCCGGGGACCTACAATGAGCAGTTCTTC. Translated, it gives CASSNPPGQGVPGTYNEQFF.

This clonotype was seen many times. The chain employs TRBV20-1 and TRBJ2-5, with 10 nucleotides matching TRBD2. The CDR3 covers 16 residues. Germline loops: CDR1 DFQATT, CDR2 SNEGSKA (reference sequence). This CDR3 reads CSSIGASGSEGETQYF. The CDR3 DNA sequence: TGCAGCTCTATAGGGGCTAGCGGGAGTGAAGGGGAGACCCAGTACTTC.

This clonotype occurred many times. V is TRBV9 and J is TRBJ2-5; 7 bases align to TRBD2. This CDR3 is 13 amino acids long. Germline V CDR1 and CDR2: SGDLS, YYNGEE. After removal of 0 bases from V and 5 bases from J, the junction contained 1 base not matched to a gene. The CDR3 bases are TGTGCCAGCAGCGTAGCCGGGAGGGAGACCCAGTACTTC. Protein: CASSVAGRETQYF.

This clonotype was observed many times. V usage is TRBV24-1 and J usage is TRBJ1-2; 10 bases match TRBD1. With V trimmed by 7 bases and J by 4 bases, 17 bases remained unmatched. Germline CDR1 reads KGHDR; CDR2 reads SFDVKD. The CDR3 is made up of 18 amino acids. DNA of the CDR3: TGTGCCACCAGCCCCCTCCCGGGACAGGGGCCCTCTGGCTATGGCTACACCTTC. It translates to CATSPLPGQGPSGYGYTF.

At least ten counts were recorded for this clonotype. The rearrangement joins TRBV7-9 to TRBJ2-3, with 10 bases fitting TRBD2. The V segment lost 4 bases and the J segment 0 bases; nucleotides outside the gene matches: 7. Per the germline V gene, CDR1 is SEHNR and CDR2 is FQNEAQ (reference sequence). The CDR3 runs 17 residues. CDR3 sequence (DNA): TGTGCCAGCAGCTCAGGACTAGCGGAAAGAAGCACAGATACGCAGTATTTT. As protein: CASSSGLAERSTDTQYF.

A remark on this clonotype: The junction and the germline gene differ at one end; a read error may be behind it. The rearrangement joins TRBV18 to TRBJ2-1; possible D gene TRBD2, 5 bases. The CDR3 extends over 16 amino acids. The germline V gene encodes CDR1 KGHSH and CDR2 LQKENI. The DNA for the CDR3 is TGTGCCAGCTCACCACCGGAGGAGGAGCCCCCCAATGATCAGTTCTTC. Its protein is CASSPPEEEPPNDQFF.

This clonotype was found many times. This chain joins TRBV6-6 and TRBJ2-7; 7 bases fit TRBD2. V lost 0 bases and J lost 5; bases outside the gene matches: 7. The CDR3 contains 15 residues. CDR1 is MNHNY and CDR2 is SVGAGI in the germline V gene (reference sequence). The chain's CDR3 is CASSYSGGNVNEQYF. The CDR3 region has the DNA TGTGCCAGCAGTTACTCGGGGGGGAATGTCAACGAGCAGTACTTC.